The subject of this entry is one TCR beta chain. The data originate from a study of blood T cell repertoires in COVID-19. Study-level background: COVID-19 samples collected from the United States, Italy and Spain covered acute and convalescent phases. Sources were T cells, B-cell-depleted T cells, or PBMCs; the material itself was cDNA or gDNA.

Method: immunoSEQ multiplex PCR; TCRdb's copy keeps in-frame clones and lacks some. The sample comprises 130,000 or so clones, 82% of which are singletons, and about 5% rests with the top ten. V lost 5 bases, J lost 3 bases, and 19 bases lay in between. Germline CDR1 and CDR2: SGHTA and FQGNSA. The CDR3 contains 16 residues. Material for sequencing was peripheral blood. The source is a woman aged 65 to 85 with acute or convalescent COVID-19. The chain is built from TRBV7-2 and TRBJ1-2; no firm D call. The CDR3, as DNA: TGTGCCAGCAGCCCAGCACCCCCGAGGATGGACTATGGCTACACCTTC. It codes for CASSPAPPRMDYGYTF.